A single sample gave rise to the 28 T cell receptor beta chains below, sequenced in a study of blood T cell repertoires in COVID-19. The assay was immunoSEQ multiplex PCR, and TCRdb's table has in-frame clones only and misses some. The data contain about 210,000 clones, approximately 90% of them singletons. Input material: peripheral blood. The receptors originated from a man between 40 and 49 years old with acute or convalescent COVID-19.

The chain employs TRBV19 and TRBJ1-3; D ambiguous. Germline loops: CDR1 LNHDA, CDR2 SQIVND (reference sequence). This CDR3 is 15 amino acids long. V was clipped by 5 bases and J by 4 bases, with 15 bases between them. CDR3 bases: TGTGCCAGTAGTGCCGACGGGGTAGCAGGAAACACCATATATTTT. Its translation: CASSADGVAGNTIYF.

The rearrangement links TRBV28 to TRBJ1-3; no firm D call. CDR3 length: 13 amino acids. Germline V gene lookup returns CDR1 MDHEN and CDR2 SYDVKM. V dropped 3 bases and J dropped 6 bases, with 9 bases sitting between them. The CDR3 DNA reads TGTGCCAGCAGTTTCGTCGGACTAAACACCATATATTTT. Its translation: CASSFVGLNTIYF.

J is TRBJ2-7 and V is TRBV11-2; D might be TRBD1 (5 bases). CDR3 size: 16 residues. The germline V gene has CDR1 SGHAT and CDR2 FQNNGV. V was shortened by 2 bases and J by 3 bases, with 17 bases between the two germline ends. The CDR3 is CASSLRGRKINYEQYF. CDR3 coding DNA: TGTGCCAGCAGCTTAAGGGGCAGGAAGATTAACTACGAGCAGTACTTC.

The chain couples TRBV28 to TRBJ1-2, with TRBD1 matching over 9 bases. Germline loops: CDR1 MDHEN, CDR2 SYDVKM. Trimming took 5 bases from V and 4 from J; bases not matched to a gene: 17. The CDR3 contains 18 residues. The CDR3 is CASSLVGTGTVGSYGYTF. CDR3 in DNA: TGTGCCAGCAGTCTCGTGGGGACAGGGACGGTAGGCAGCTATGGCTACACCTTC.

The chain joins TRBV7-9 to TRBJ2-5, with D uncertain. The CDR3 has 13 residues. CDR1 SEHNR and CDR2 FQNEAQ come from the germline V gene (reference sequence). V lost 1 base, J lost 3 bases, and 6 bases lay in between. The CDR3 spells CASSLVPEETQYF. The CDR3 DNA follows: TGTGCCAGCAGCTTAGTGCCAGAAGAGACCCAGTACTTC.

V and J are TRBV4-3 and TRBJ1-1; 7 bases line up with TRBD1. This CDR3 region has 13 residues. Germline trimming cut 3 bases from V and 10 bases from J; bases unmatched to any gene: 8. Per germline, CDR1 LGHNA and CDR2 YSLEER. The CDR3 region is CASSHSGGSRAFF. The CDR3 DNA reads as TGCGCCAGCAGCCATTCAGGGGGAAGCAGAGCTTTCTTT.

CDR3: CASSLVREGTEAFF. For the CDR3, the DNA is TGCGCCAGCAGCTTGGTCAGGGAGGGCACTGAAGCTTTCTTT. The chain couples TRBV5-1 to TRBJ1-1, with D possibly TRBD1 on 5 matching bases. The CDR3 length is 14 residues. Trimming removed 0 bases from V and 4 bases from J, with 10 bases in between. Germline V gene data show CDR1 as SGHRS and CDR2 as YFSETQ.

The V and J genes are TRBV19 and TRBJ1-4; D remains unclear. V lost 7 bases to trimming and J lost 4 bases, with 13 bases between them. CDR3 length: 14 amino acids. The V gene's germline CDR1 is LNHDA and CDR2 SQIVND (reference sequence). The CDR3 DNA is TGTGCCAGTATGCGGGCAGCGCTTAATGAAAAACTGTTTTTT. Its translation: CASMRAALNEKLFF.

The V gene is TRBV18, the J gene TRBJ2-5; TRBD1 is a possible D gene (6 bases). CDR1 is KGHSH and CDR2 is LQKENI in the germline V gene. V was shortened by 5 bases and J by 2 bases, with 9 bases between the two germline ends. The CDR3 length is 13 residues. CDR3 nucleotide sequence: TGTGCCAGCTCAGCTGGACAGCAAGAGACCCAGTACTTC. Amino acid sequence: CASSAGQQETQYF.

The chain combines TRBV24-1 with TRBJ2-2; a weak D match, TRBD2 (6 bases). The germline CDR1 and CDR2 sequences are KGHDR and SFDVKD. The CDR3 sequence is 16 residues long. Trimming removed 3 bases at V and 6 bases at J, with 16 bases between. CDR3 loop: CATSDTPGLSPGELFF. CDR3 in DNA: TGTGCCACCAGTGATACGCCGGGACTTAGCCCCGGGGAGCTGTTTTTT.

The J gene is TRBJ1-5, the V gene TRBV2; 9 nucleotides match TRBD1. Germline V gives CDR1 SNHLY, CDR2 FYNNEI. This CDR3 is built from 14 residues. The V segment lost 8 bases and the J segment 7 bases; nucleotides outside the gene matches: 9. CDR3: CASGEQGAEQPQHF. CDR3 in DNA: TGTGCCAGCGGCGAACAGGGGGCGGAACAGCCCCAGCATTTT.

CDR3 sequence: CATSDPVGSEQYF. Here the CDR3 DNA reads TGTGCCACCAGTGACCCCGTGGGGAGCGAGCAGTACTTC. This chain connects TRBV24-1 to TRBJ2-7, with a tentative D call TRBD2 (5 bases). V lost 4 bases and J 6 bases, leaving 12 bases between the germline ends. This CDR3 has 13 residues. Per the germline V gene, CDR1 is KGHDR and CDR2 is SFDVKD.

The chain employs TRBV29-1 and TRBJ1-2; D may be TRBD1 (5 bases). The CDR3 loop spans 12 amino acids. Germline values: CDR1 SQVTM, CDR2 ANQGSEA. Trimming shortened V by 6 bases and J by 5 bases, and 13 bases separated the two germline ends. In nucleotides, the CDR3 is TGCAGCGTGGGGGGAGTGAATTATGGCTACACCTTC. Translation: CSVGGVNYGYTF.

The chain is built from TRBV27 and TRBJ1-4; TRBD1 agrees at 7 bases. The CDR3 length is 14 residues. The junction had 5 bases not matched to a gene; V was cut back by 6 bases and J by 4 bases. Per the germline V gene, CDR1 is MNHEY and CDR2 is SMNVEV (reference sequence). This chain's CDR3 is CASRGQPYNEKLFF. Here the CDR3 DNA reads TGTGCCAGCAGGGGACAGCCTTATAATGAAAAACTGTTTTTT.

This chain joins TRBV6-6 and TRBJ1-3; D call uncertain. Germline V gene lookup returns CDR1 MNHNY and CDR2 SVGAGI (reference sequence). Trimming removed 3 bases at V and 0 bases at J, with 12 bases between. The CDR3 is made up of 16 amino acids. The CDR3 sequence is CASSYALGASGNTIYF. The CDR3 DNA is TGTGCCAGCAGTTATGCCCTGGGAGCCTCTGGAAACACCATATATTTT.

The chain has TRBV18 and TRBJ1-1; unclear D gene. V was pared by 3 bases and J by 1 base, with 12 bases between. Germline CDR1 and CDR2: KGHSH and LQKENI. This CDR3 region has 15 residues. In DNA form, the CDR3 reads TGTGCCAGCTCACCGCAGGAATCTTGGAACACTGAAGCTTTCTTT. Translating gives CASSPQESWNTEAFF.

V usage is TRBV24-1 and J usage is TRBJ2-3; maybe TRBD1 (7 bases). Trimming removed 0 bases from V and 5 bases from J, with 11 bases in between. The germline CDR1 and CDR2 sequences are KGHDR and SFDVKD. The CDR3 runs 15 residues. As DNA, the CDR3 is TGTGCCACCAGTGATTTGGCAGGGGGGCAAGATACGCAGTATTTT. The encoded protein is CATSDLAGGQDTQYF.

The CDR3 spells CASSEGGPRDSPLHF. As DNA, the CDR3 is TGTGCCAGCAGTGAAGGGGGCCCCCGGGATTCACCCCTCCACTTT. The chain couples TRBV2 to TRBJ1-6, with D perhaps TRBD1 (5 bases). In germline, CDR1 is SNHLY, CDR2 FYNNEI. The ends were cut back, 1 base at V and 8 bases at J, with 12 bases in the middle. The length of the CDR3 is 15 residues.

The V call is TRBV5-1, the J call TRBJ2-7; possibly TRBD1 for D (5 bases). Trimming left V 0 bases short and J 5 bases short, with 9 bases between. The CDR3 runs to 13 residues. Germline V lookup: CDR1 SGHRS, CDR2 YFSETQ. Written as DNA, the CDR3 is TGCGCCAGCAGCTTGGCCCCAGGGAACGAGCAGTACTTC. Translation gives CASSLAPGNEQYF.

V gene TRBV19 combines with J gene TRBJ1-6; the D gene is possibly TRBD1 (6 bases). V was shortened by 5 bases and J by 3 bases, with 11 bases between the two germline ends. The germline V gene encodes CDR1 LNHDA and CDR2 SQIVND (reference sequence). This CDR3 has 15 residues. The CDR3 here is CASSPQGFYNSPLHF. The CDR3, as DNA: TGTGCCAGTAGTCCACAGGGATTCTATAATTCACCCCTCCACTTT. Full variable domain (rest looked up from reference TRBV19 and TRBJ1-6): DGGITQSPKYLFRKEGQNVTLSCEQNLNHDAMYWYRQDPGQGLRLIYYSQIVNDFQKGDIAEGYSVSREKKESFPLTVTSAQKNPTAFYLCASSPQGFYNSPLHFGNGTRLTVT.

The chain carries TRBV7-9 and TRBJ2-5, with D possibly matching TRBD1 (6 bases). V was clipped by 3 bases and J by 2 bases, with 13 bases between them. The CDR3 contains 15 residues. The germline gives CDR1 SEHNR, CDR2 FQNEAQ (reference sequence). The CDR3: CASSFGDTLQETQYF. The DNA for the CDR3 is TGTGCCAGCAGCTTTGGGGACACCCTACAAGAGACCCAGTACTTC.

This clone was recorded once. The chain carries TRBV28 and TRBJ2-3, with D perhaps matching TRBD2 (6 bases). With 3 bases removed from V and 2 bases from J, the gap between germline ends came to 12 bases. The germline gives CDR1 MDHEN, CDR2 SYDVKM. CDR3 length: 15 amino acids. CDR3 protein: CASSFGSGPTDTQYF. The CDR3, as DNA: TGTGCCAGCAGTTTCGGTAGCGGTCCCACAGATACGCAGTATTTT.

V gene TRBV6-5 combines with J gene TRBJ2-5; unclear D gene. CDR3 length equals 13 residues. The germline V gene has CDR1 MNHEY and CDR2 SVGAGI. The V end lost 8 bases, the J end lost 1 base, and 11 bases lay between the germline ends. CDR3 sequence: CASARGGQETQYF. The CDR3 nucleotides are TGTGCCAGCGCCCGCGGCGGCCAAGAGACCCAGTACTTC.

The V call is TRBV5-4, the J call TRBJ2-2; D perhaps matches TRBD2 (5 bases). This CDR3 is built from 14 residues. Trimming cost V 6 bases and J 0 bases, with 9 bases left between them. CDR1 and CDR2 (germline): SGHNT, YYREEE (reference sequence). The CDR3 sequence: CASKTTTNTGELFF. The CDR3 bases are TGTGCCAGCAAGACTACTACGAACACCGGGGAGCTGTTTTTT.

The rearrangement uses TRBV2 and TRBJ2-1; 7 bases match TRBD2. The CDR3 is made up of 14 amino acids. The V and J ends lost 7 bases and 9 bases, in that order; junction bases with no gene match: 12. CDR1 is SNHLY, CDR2 FYNNEI, per germline. CDR3: CASTRTSLVGEQFF. DNA of the CDR3: TGTGCCAGCACCAGGACTAGTCTCGTGGGTGAGCAGTTCTTC.

The chain has TRBV4-1 and TRBJ2-7; D call uncertain. This CDR3 has 10 residues. Germline-derived CDR1 and CDR2 are MGHRA and YSYEKL. V dropped 6 bases and J dropped 9 bases, with 9 bases sitting between them. The CDR3 DNA follows: TGCGCCAGCAGGGTCGCAGGGCAGTACTTC. It translates to CASRVAGQYF.

This clone appeared a few times. V and J are TRBV30 and TRBJ1-1, with D possibly being TRBD1 (6 bases). Deletions cut 7 bases from V and 8 bases from J, with 20 bases between. The germline V gene encodes CDR1 GTSNPN and CDR2 SVGIG (reference sequence). This CDR3 contains 13 residues. For the CDR3, the DNA is TGTGCCTTCAAAGGCCAACCAGGACAGGAAGCTTTCTTT. Translation gives CAFKGQPGQEAFF.

The sample holds one count of this clone. Other DNA sequences within the sample encode an identical CDR3. The chain combines TRBV7-2 with TRBJ1-5; D call uncertain. V lost 3 bases, J lost 0 bases, and 3 bases lay in between. CDR1 is SGHTA, CDR2 FQGNSA, per germline. The CDR3 runs 13 residues. CDR3 residues: CASSFYSNQPQHF. The CDR3 DNA reads TGTGCCAGCAGCTTCTATAGCAATCAGCCCCAGCATTTT. Full variable domain (rest looked up from reference TRBV7-2 and TRBJ1-5): GAGVSQSPSNKVTEKGKDVELRCDPISGHTALYWYRQSLGQGLEFLIYFQGNSAPDKSGLPSDRFSAERTGGSVSTLTIQRTQQEDSAVYLCASSFYSNQPQHFGDGTRLSIL.